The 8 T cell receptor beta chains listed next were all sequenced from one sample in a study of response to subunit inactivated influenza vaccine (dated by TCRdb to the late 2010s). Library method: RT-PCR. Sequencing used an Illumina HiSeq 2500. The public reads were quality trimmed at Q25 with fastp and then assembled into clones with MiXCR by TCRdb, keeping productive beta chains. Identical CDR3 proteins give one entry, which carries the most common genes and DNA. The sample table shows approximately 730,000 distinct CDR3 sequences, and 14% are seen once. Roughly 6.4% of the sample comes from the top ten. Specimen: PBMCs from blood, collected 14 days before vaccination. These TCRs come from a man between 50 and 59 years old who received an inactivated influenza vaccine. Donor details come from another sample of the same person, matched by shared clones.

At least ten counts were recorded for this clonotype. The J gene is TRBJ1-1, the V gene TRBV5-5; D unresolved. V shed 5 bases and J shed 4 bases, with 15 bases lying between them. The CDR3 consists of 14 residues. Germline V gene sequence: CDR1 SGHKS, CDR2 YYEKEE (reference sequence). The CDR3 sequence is CASRPGLGSTEAFF. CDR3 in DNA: TGTGCCAGCAGGCCGGGGTTGGGGTCCACTGAAGCTTTCTTT.

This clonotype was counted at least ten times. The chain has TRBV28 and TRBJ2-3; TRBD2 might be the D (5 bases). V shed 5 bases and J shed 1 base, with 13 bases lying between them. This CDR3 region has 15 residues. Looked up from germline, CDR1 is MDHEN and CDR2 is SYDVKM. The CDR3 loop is CASSPRMRGTDTQYF. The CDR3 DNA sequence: TGTGCCAGCAGTCCCCGCATGCGGGGCACAGATACGCAGTATTTT.

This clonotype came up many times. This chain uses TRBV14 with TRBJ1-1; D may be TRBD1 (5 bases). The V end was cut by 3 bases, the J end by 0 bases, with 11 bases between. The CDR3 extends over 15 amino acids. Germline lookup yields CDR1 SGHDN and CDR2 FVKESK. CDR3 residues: CASSHGGIMNTEAFF. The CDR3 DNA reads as TGTGCCAGCAGCCATGGGGGGATCATGAACACTGAAGCTTTCTTT.

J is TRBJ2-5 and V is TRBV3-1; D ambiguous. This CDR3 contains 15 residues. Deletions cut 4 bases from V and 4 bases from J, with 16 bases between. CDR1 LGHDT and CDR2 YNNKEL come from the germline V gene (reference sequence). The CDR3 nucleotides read TGTGCCAGCAGCCCTCCGGCCTGGGGTTCAGAGACCCAGTACTTC. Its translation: CASSPPAWGSETQYF.

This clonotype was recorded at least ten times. The CDR3 region has the DNA TGCAGTGCTACCGGGGGCAACACTGAAGCTTTCTTT. The encoded protein is CSATGGNTEAFF. This sequence joins TRBV20-1 and TRBJ1-1; tentative D call: TRBD1 (6 bases). The V and J ends lost 4 bases and 2 bases respectively, with 8 bases between them. The length of the CDR3 is 12 residues. Germline CDR1 and CDR2: DFQATT and SNEGSKA (reference sequence).

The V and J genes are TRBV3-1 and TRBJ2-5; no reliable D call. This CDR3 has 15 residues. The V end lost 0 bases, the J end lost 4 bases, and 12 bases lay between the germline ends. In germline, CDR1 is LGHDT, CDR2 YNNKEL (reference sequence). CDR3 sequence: CASSQDNWASETQYF. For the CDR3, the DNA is TGTGCCAGCAGCCAAGATAATTGGGCGTCAGAGACCCAGTACTTC.

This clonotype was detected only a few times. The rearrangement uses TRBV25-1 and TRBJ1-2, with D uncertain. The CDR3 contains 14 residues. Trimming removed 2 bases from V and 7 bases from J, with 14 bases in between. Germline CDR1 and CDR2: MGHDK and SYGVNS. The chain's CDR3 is CASSEIGPGSGYTF. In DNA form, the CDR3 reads TGTGCCAGCAGTGAAATTGGTCCCGGCTCTGGCTACACCTTC.

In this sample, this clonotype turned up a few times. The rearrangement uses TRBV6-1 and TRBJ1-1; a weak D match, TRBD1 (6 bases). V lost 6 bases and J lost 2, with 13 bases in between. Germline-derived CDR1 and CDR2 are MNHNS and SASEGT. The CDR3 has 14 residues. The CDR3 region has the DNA TGTGCCAGCAGACCACAGGGATTAAACACTGAAGCTTTCTTT. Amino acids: CASRPQGLNTEAFF.